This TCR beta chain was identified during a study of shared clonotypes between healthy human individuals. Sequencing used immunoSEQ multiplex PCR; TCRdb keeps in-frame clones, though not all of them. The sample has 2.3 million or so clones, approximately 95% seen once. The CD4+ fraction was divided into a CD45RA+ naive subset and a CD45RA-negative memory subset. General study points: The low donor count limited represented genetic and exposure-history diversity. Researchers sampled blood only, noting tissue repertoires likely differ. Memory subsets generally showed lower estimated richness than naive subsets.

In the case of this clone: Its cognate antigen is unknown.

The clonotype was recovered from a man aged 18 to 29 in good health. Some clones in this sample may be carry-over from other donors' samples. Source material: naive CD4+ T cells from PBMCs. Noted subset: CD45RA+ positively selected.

The CDR3 bases are TGTGCCAGCAGCGCCCGTACAGTAGAAGATACGCAGTATTTT. Its translation: CASSARTVEDTQYF. The chain carries TRBV7-3 and TRBJ2-3; D remains ambiguous. The CDR3 has 14 residues. Trimming cost V 5 bases and J 5 bases, with 14 bases left between them. Germline values: CDR1 SGHTA, CDR2 FQGTGA.